These T cell receptor beta chains were read from a single sample in a study of cytomegalovirus exposure and HLA in healthy donors. TCRdb's table, derived via immunoSEQ multiplex PCR, lists solely in-frame clones and lacks some. The sample shows some 95,000 clones, approximately 77% of them seen only once. Input material: PBMCs. The receptors here all came from a middle-aged woman in good health and CMV-seronegative. CDR3s include the opening cysteine and the closing phenylalanine or tryptophan. A D gene is named only where the DNA matches it firmly. Some rows mark clone size as missing; the rest say once, few, many or name a class of expanded clone.

D gene: .
V gene: TRBV4-1
J gene: TRBJ1-1
clone size: .
CDR3 DNA: TGCGCCAGCCACGCCCGGTATCCGAACACTGAAGCTTTCTTT
CDR3 protein: CASHARYPNTEAFF

D gene: TRBD1
V gene: TRBV15
J gene: TRBJ1-2
clone size: .
CDR3 DNA: TGTGCCACCAGCTCTAAGACAGGGGGCTCTGATGGCTACACCTTC
CDR3 protein: CATSSKTGGSDGYTF

D gene: .
V gene: TRBV10-3
J gene: TRBJ1-4
clone size: .
CDR3 DNA: TGTGCCATCAGTAAGGGACAACTCCGGCGGTATGAAAAACTGTTTTTT
CDR3 protein: CAISKGQLRRYEKLFF

D gene: TRBD1
V gene: TRBV4-1
J gene: TRBJ1-1
clone size: few
CDR3 DNA: TGCGCCAGCAGCCCTAACCTTGGAGACAGGGGGCGGTCGCGGACTGAAGCTTTCTTT
CDR3 protein: CASSPNLGDRGRSRTEAFF

D gene: .
V gene: TRBV2
J gene: TRBJ1-4
clone size: .
CDR3 DNA: TGTGCCAGCAGTGAAGGTTTCTCGCTGTTTTTT
CDR3 protein: CASSEGFSLFF

D gene: TRBD2
V gene: TRBV27
J gene: TRBJ2-5
clone size: .
CDR3 DNA: TGTGCCAGCAGTTGGCGGGGGAACCAAGAGACCCAGTACTTC
CDR3 protein: CASSWRGNQETQYF

D gene: .
V gene: TRBV4-1
J gene: TRBJ2-3
clone size: .
CDR3 DNA: TGCGCCAGCAGCCAAGCCCCGTCAGATACGCAGTATTTT
CDR3 protein: CASSQAPSDTQYF

D gene: .
V gene: TRBV7-9
J gene: TRBJ2-1
clone size: .
CDR3 DNA: TGTGCCAGCAGCTTTGTGATACAGGGCCACAATGAGCAGTTCTTC
CDR3 protein: CASSFVIQGHNEQFF

D gene: TRBD1
V gene: TRBV6-5
J gene: TRBJ1-1
clone size: .
CDR3 DNA: TGTGCCAGCAGTCAGACAGGGAAGACTGAAGCTTTCTTT
CDR3 protein: CASSQTGKTEAFF

D gene: TRBD2
V gene: TRBV9
J gene: TRBJ2-1
clone size: .
CDR3 DNA: TGTGCCAGCAGCGAAACGCCGGGACTAGCGGGGGGGCGCTCTAATGAGCAGTTCTTC
CDR3 protein: CASSETPGLAGGRSNEQFF

D gene: TRBD1
V gene: TRBV5-4
J gene: TRBJ1-1
clone size: .
CDR3 DNA: TGTGCCAGCAGCTTGGCCGGGACAGGGCCCAGGGGAACTGAAGCTTTCTTT
CDR3 protein: CASSLAGTGPRGTEAFF

D gene: .
V gene: TRBV19
J gene: TRBJ1-6
clone size: .
CDR3 DNA: TGTGCCAGTAGTACCGACAGAGCCTCACCCCTCCACTTT
CDR3 protein: CASSTDRASPLHF

D gene: .
V gene: TRBV19
J gene: TRBJ1-2
clone size: .
CDR3 DNA: TGTGCCAGTAGTATTTCCAGGAACTATGGCTACACCTTC
CDR3 protein: CASSISRNYGYTF

D gene: TRBD1
V gene: TRBV7-8
J gene: TRBJ1-2
clone size: .
CDR3 DNA: TGTGCCACCCGGGACAGCGGGTCTATTGGCTATGGCTACACCTTC
CDR3 protein: CATRDSGSIGYGYTF

D gene: .
V gene: TRBV29-1
J gene: TRBJ1-2
clone size: .
CDR3 DNA: TGCAGCGTCGTGGCACAGGGAACTTACTATGGCTACACCTTC
CDR3 protein: CSVVAQGTYYGYTF

D gene: .
V gene: TRBV7-6
J gene: TRBJ2-7
clone size: .
CDR3 DNA: TGTGCCAGCAGCGCCAGCTCCTACGAGCAGTACTTC
CDR3 protein: CASSASSYEQYF

D gene: TRBD1
V gene: TRBV27
J gene: TRBJ1-5
clone size: .
CDR3 DNA: TGTGCCAGCACCAATTCCGGGACAGGGAATCAGCCCCAGCATTTT
CDR3 protein: CASTNSGTGNQPQHF

D gene: .
V gene: TRBV7-8
J gene: TRBJ1-1
clone size: few
CDR3 DNA: TGTGCCAGCAGCTTAACAGGGATCGTCACTGAAGCTTTCTTT
CDR3 protein: CASSLTGIVTEAFF

D gene: .
V gene: TRBV7-9
J gene: TRBJ2-5
clone size: few
CDR3 DNA: TGTGCCAGCAGCTTAGGACAGTACCAAGAGACCCAGTACTTC
CDR3 protein: CASSLGQYQETQYF

D gene: .
V gene: TRBV2
J gene: TRBJ2-5
clone size: .
CDR3 DNA: TGTGCCAGCAGTGCCAGTGTTGAGACCCAGTACTTC
CDR3 protein: CASSASVETQYF

D gene: .
V gene: TRBV5-1
J gene: TRBJ2-7
clone size: few
CDR3 DNA: TGCGCCAGCAGCAGGGAGCCCTACGAGCAGTACTTC
CDR3 protein: CASSREPYEQYF

D gene: TRBD1
V gene: TRBV2
J gene: TRBJ1-1
clone size: few
CDR3 DNA: TGTGCCAGCAGTGGCAGGACAGGGGGCTTGAGCACTGAAGCTTTCTTT
CDR3 protein: CASSGRTGGLSTEAFF

D gene: TRBD1
V gene: TRBV7-9
J gene: TRBJ1-1
clone size: few
CDR3 DNA: TGTGCCAGCAGCTTAGGGACAGGTCCGAAGGTCACTGAAGCTTTCTTT
CDR3 protein: CASSLGTGPKVTEAFF

D gene: TRBD2
V gene: TRBV4-1
J gene: TRBJ2-3
clone size: .
CDR3 DNA: TGCGCCAGCAGCCAAACCCTTACTAGCGGGGGAGCGGATACGCAGTATTTT
CDR3 protein: CASSQTLTSGGADTQYF

D gene: .
V gene: TRBV30
J gene: TRBJ1-2
clone size: few
CDR3 DNA: TGTGCCTGGAGCCGGAGGACAGAGGGGGGCTACACCTTC
CDR3 protein: CAWSRRTEGGYTF

D gene: TRBD1
V gene: TRBV10-3
J gene: TRBJ2-5
clone size: .
CDR3 DNA: TGTGCCATCAGCCGGGACAGATCGGAGACCCAGTACTTC
CDR3 protein: CAISRDRSETQYF

D gene: TRBD1
V gene: TRBV7-8
J gene: TRBJ1-3
clone size: .
CDR3 DNA: TGTGCCAGCAGCCTACAACCGGGACAGGCTGGAAACACCATATATTTT
CDR3 protein: CASSLQPGQAGNTIYF

D gene: TRBD1
V gene: TRBV5-5
J gene: TRBJ2-7
clone size: .
CDR3 DNA: TGTGCCAGCACCCCGACAGGGGTCCACGAGCAGTACTTC
CDR3 protein: CASTPTGVHEQYF

D gene: TRBD2
V gene: TRBV2
J gene: TRBJ2-2
clone size: .
CDR3 DNA: TGTGCCAGCAACGGGAATCGCGGGGGGGCAAACGGGGAGCTGTTTTTT
CDR3 protein: CASNGNRGGANGELFF

D gene: TRBD1
V gene: TRBV4-2
J gene: TRBJ1-2
clone size: .
CDR3 DNA: TGTGCCAGCAGCCAAGAGGAGAGTACAGGGGACTCCTACTATGGCTACACCTTC
CDR3 protein: CASSQEESTGDSYYGYTF

D gene: TRBD1
V gene: TRBV4-3
J gene: TRBJ1-4
clone size: .
CDR3 DNA: TGCGCCAGCAGCGAGGGGGCTTCTAATGAAAAACTGTTTTTT
CDR3 protein: CASSEGASNEKLFF

D gene: TRBD2
V gene: TRBV7-9
J gene: TRBJ2-3
clone size: few
CDR3 DNA: TGTGCCAGCAGCTCCCGCGCCCCCCCTAGCGGGGGAAGCACAGATACGCAGTATTTT
CDR3 protein: CASSSRAPPSGGSTDTQYF

D gene: .
V gene: TRBV19
J gene: TRBJ1-5
clone size: .
CDR3 DNA: TGTGCCAGTCGCCAGGACAATCAGCCCCAGCATTTT
CDR3 protein: CASRQDNQPQHF

D gene: TRBD2
V gene: TRBV29-1
J gene: TRBJ2-1
clone size: .
CDR3 DNA: TGCAGCGTAGGGACTAGCGGGGGGCTCCGCATTAATGAGCAGTTCTTC
CDR3 protein: CSVGTSGGLRINEQFF

D gene: TRBD1
V gene: TRBV27
J gene: TRBJ1-3
clone size: .
CDR3 DNA: TGTGCCAGCAGTTTGACAGGGGGGGGAGGAAACACCATATATTTT
CDR3 protein: CASSLTGGGGNTIYF

D gene: .
V gene: TRBV9
J gene: TRBJ2-2
clone size: once
CDR3 DNA: TGTGCCAGCAGCACAGTGACGACCGGGGAGCTGTTTTTT
CDR3 protein: CASSTVTTGELFF

D gene: TRBD1
V gene: TRBV4-2
J gene: TRBJ1-4
clone size: .
CDR3 DNA: TGTGCCAGCAGCCCCGAGGGACAGGGGGCGAAAACGGTGTTTTTT
CDR3 protein: CASSPEGQGAKTVFF